Listed below are T cell receptor beta chains from one sample, sequenced in a study of T-cell reconstitution after alpha-beta-depleted transplantation in children. TCRdb analysed the PCR reads with MiXCR anew, one entry per CDR3 protein. This repertoire shows about 500,000 distinct CDR3 sequences, approximately 29% found once; its top ten account for 2% to 3%. The specimen was PBMCs from the stem cell graft donor, collected from the stem cell graft. The origin of the receptors is a human donor who donated a stem cell graft to a child with aplastic anemia. The CDR3 runs from the conserved cysteine through the conserved F or W. The D gene is left open where the match is weak. Some rows have no size entry. The others give once, few or many, or a class for an expanded clone.

D gene,J gene,clone size,V gene,CDR3 protein,CDR3 DNA
TRBD1,TRBJ2-1,few,TRBV7-3,CASSSAGTGAPREQFF,TGTGCCAGCAGCTCCGCCGGGACAGGGGCGCCGAGGGAGCAGTTCTTC
-,TRBJ2-3,-,TRBV5-1,CASSLSGRRGDTQYF,TGCGCCAGCAGCTTGTCAGGGCGTAGGGGAGATACGCAGTATTTT
-,TRBJ1-1,-,TRBV30,CAWTLAVGTEAFF,TGTGCCTGGACCTTAGCTGTGGGTACTGAAGCTTTCTTT
TRBD2,TRBJ2-7,-,TRBV29-1,CSGLIAGESDRSRYEQYF,TGCAGCGGACTTATAGCGGGAGAAAGTGATCGGTCGCGTTACGAGCAGTACTTC
TRBD2,TRBJ2-3,few,TRBV10-3,CAISESLGLAQSTDTQYF,TGTGCCATCAGTGAGTCGTTGGGACTAGCGCAGAGCACAGATACGCAGTATTTT
TRBD1,TRBJ1-1,-,TRBV7-9,CASSRTADRGGTEAFF,TGTGCCAGCAGCCGGACGGCGGACAGGGGCGGCACTGAAGCTTTCTTT
-,TRBJ2-7,-,TRBV18,CASSPTRSHEQYF,TGTGCCAGCTCACCAACTAGATCCCACGAGCAGTACTTC
-,TRBJ1-1,-,TRBV29-1,CSVESAGRHTEAFF,TGCAGCGTTGAGTCCGCAGGGCGGCACACTGAAGCTTTCTTT
TRBD1,TRBJ1-1,-,TRBV5-1,CASRSGGTGRGSKAFF,TGCGCCAGCAGGTCAGGGGGAACCGGGCGGGGTTCCAAAGCTTTCTTT
TRBD2,TRBJ2-3,-,TRBV29-1,CSVFGGRGNADTQYF,TGCAGCGTTTTCGGCGGGAGGGGGAACGCAGATACGCAGTATTTT
TRBD2,TRBJ2-2,-,TRBV19,CASAGVNTGELFF,TGTGCCAGCGCGGGAGTAAATACCGGGGAGCTGTTTTTT
-,TRBJ2-3,-,TRBV4-3,CASSQRKATDTQYF,TGCGCCAGCAGCCAAAGAAAAGCGACAGATACGCAGTATTTT
-,TRBJ2-1,-,TRBV5-1,CASSLFRLDQYNEQFF,TGCGCCAGCAGCTTGTTTCGTCTAGATCAGTACAATGAGCAGTTCTTC
TRBD2,TRBJ2-1,-,TRBV7-7,CASSFGASGDEQFF,TGTGCCAGCAGCTTTGGGGCTAGCGGTGATGAGCAGTTCTTC
-,TRBJ1-5,few,TRBV30,CAWSVGQGGQPQHF,TGTGCCTGGAGTGTAGGGCAGGGCGGACAGCCCCAGCATTTT
-,TRBJ1-5,-,TRBV12-3/TRBV12-4,CASSLFENQPQHF,TGTGCCAGCAGTTTATTCGAGAATCAGCCCCAGCATTTT
TRBD2,TRBJ2-1,few,TRBV5-4,CAGRTGGFNEQFF,TGTGCCGGAAGGACGGGAGGGTTCAATGAGCAGTTCTTC